Presented here are 26 T cell receptor beta chains from one specimen sequenced in a study of tumor and adjacent non-tumor tissue in lung cancer. The template was RNA from unsorted bulk tissue. A modified ARM-PCR protocol with three rounds of nested PCR amplified TCRbeta. TCRdb analysed the multiplex PCR reads with MiXCR anew, one entry per CDR3 protein. The sample lists more than 95,000 distinct CDR3 sequences, roughly 67% occurring once. Input material: lung tumor tissue. The receptors originated from a man aged 30 to 45 with non-small cell lung cancer.

The chain is built from TRBV25-1 and TRBJ2-6, with 8 bases aligning to TRBD1. CDR1 and CDR2 (germline): MGHDK, SYGVNS. V shed 7 bases and J 0 bases; nucleotides not matched to a gene: 8. The CDR3 covers 17 residues. DNA of the CDR3: TGTGCCAGCAACACCGGGACAGGCCTCTCTGGGGCCAACGTCCTGACTTTC. Encoded protein: CASNTGTGLSGANVLTF.

A note on this clonotype: The final CDR3 position lacks the conserved phenylalanine or tryptophan, pointing to a likely read error. The CDR3 coding sequence is TGTGCCAGCAGCTTAATGCGGATCTCCTACAATGAGCAGTTCTCC. Translated, it gives CASSLMRISYNEQFS. The chain couples TRBV7-3 to TRBJ2-1; no clear D gene. CDR1 and CDR2 from the germline V gene are SGHTA and FQGTGA. Trimming took off 1 base at V and 0 bases at J, with 7 bases between the two ends. CDR3 length: 15 amino acids.

The sample holds a few counts of this clonotype. A much larger clone differs by one base, so this may be a read error. The chain uses TRBV6-1 and TRBJ2-1; 11 bases line up with TRBD2. Germline V lookup: CDR1 MNHNS, CDR2 SASEGT. This CDR3 has 16 residues. After removal of 7 bases from V and 4 bases from J, the junction contained 9 bases not matched to a gene. CDR3 amino acids: CASKFHSGRGYNEQFF. CDR3 nucleotides: TGTGCCAGCAAATTTCATAGCGGGAGGGGGTACAATGAGCAGTTCTTC.

The genes are TRBV9 and TRBJ2-7; 10 bases are shared with TRBD1. The length of the CDR3 is 13 residues. V lost 6 bases, J lost 7 bases, and 7 bases stayed unmatched. Looked up from germline, CDR1 is SGDLS and CDR2 is YYNGEE. The CDR3 region has the DNA TGTGCCAGCACCCCGGGACAGGGGAGGGAGCAGTACTTC. It is translated as CASTPGQGREQYF.

Concerning this clonotype itself: The final CDR3 position lacks the conserved phenylalanine or tryptophan, pointing to a likely read error. V gene TRBV4-1 combines with J gene TRBJ2-7; the match to TRBD2 covers 14 bases. Germline lookup yields CDR1 MGHRA and CDR2 YSYEKL. The CDR3 is 18 amino acids. J gave up 1 base and V 4 bases, and 9 bases lay outside the gene matches. The DNA for the CDR3 is TGCGCCAGCAGCCGAACCACCGGGACTAGCGGGAGATCCTACGAGCAGTACTTA. It encodes CASSRTTGTSGRSYEQYL.

J is TRBJ1-2 and V is TRBV12-3 or TRBV12-4; TRBD1 agrees at 7 bases. The CDR3 sequence is 11 residues long. CDR3 sequence: CTIGRGTDYTF. The CDR3 DNA reads TGTACCATCGGTAGGGGGACAGACTACACCTTC.

Notes on this clonotype: The junction differs from germline at one of its ends, possibly a read error. This chain links TRBV25-1 with TRBJ2-7; maybe TRBD1 (7 bases). The CDR3 is 11 residues long. CDR1 and CDR2 from the germline V gene are MGHDK and SYGVNS. CDR3 bases: TGTGCGAGCAGTGCAGGGGGGGAGCAGTACTTC. The encoded protein is CASSAGGEQYF.

Remarks on this clonotype: This could be a read error, since a much larger clone is one nucleotide away. The chain is built from TRBV6-1 and TRBJ2-2, with 8 nucleotides matching TRBD1. The CDR3 spans 16 residues. The J segment lost 2 bases and the V segment lost 4 bases, leaving 6 bases of the junction unmatched. Germline loops: CDR1 MNHNS, CDR2 SASEGT. The CDR3 sequence: CASSARSGGNTGELFF. CDR3 nucleotide sequence: TGTGCCAGCAGTGCCCGGTCAGGGGGCAACACCGGGGAGCTGTTTTTT.

On this clonotype: One end of the junction fails to match germline, which may point to a read error. The chain couples TRBV20-1 to TRBJ2-1; no firm D call. Germline V gene lookup returns CDR1 DFQATT and CDR2 SNEGSKA (reference sequence). The CDR3 extends over 13 amino acids. CDR3 sequence: CSAANTFDNEQFF. CDR3 nucleotides: TGCAGTGCCGCAAACACTTTCGACAACGAGCAGTTCTTC.

This clonotype was recorded a few times. Sequence at one end of the junction differs from germline and may be a read error. The rearrangement links TRBV12-3 or TRBV12-4 to TRBJ1-4; 8 bases map to TRBD1. The CDR3 totals 15 residues. Written as DNA, the CDR3 is TGTGCCAGCAGTCCGGGACAGGTTCAAGGGGAAAAACTGGTTTTT. It encodes CASSPGQVQGEKLVF.

About this clonotype: A clone one base away is much larger, so this may be a read error. The rearrangement uses TRBV7-8 and TRBJ2-3; no reliable D call. CDR1 and CDR2 from the germline V gene are SGHVS and FQNEAQ. Trimming shortened V by 5 bases and J by 2 bases, and 14 bases separated the two germline ends. This CDR3 region has 15 residues. CDR3 in amino acids: CASSPWDWPTDTQYF. The CDR3 nucleotides read TGTGCCAGCAGCCCATGGGATTGGCCCACAGATACGCAGTATTTT.

About this clonotype itself: The junction and the germline gene differ at one end; a read error may be behind it. V and J are TRBV11-2 and TRBJ2-5, with D possibly called TRBD1 or TRBD2 (6 bases each). Germline V CDR1 and CDR2: SGHAT, FQNNGV. The CDR3 runs to 14 residues. The CDR3 protein is CASSLVRGGETQYF. The DNA for the CDR3 is TGTGCTAGCAGCTTAGTCCGAGGGGGGGAGACCCAGTACTTC.

This clonotype was seen once. An end of the junction does not agree with germline; a read error may underlie this. The rearrangement uses TRBV11-2 and TRBJ1-5; D ambiguous. Looked up from germline, CDR1 is SGHAT and CDR2 is FQNNGV. CDR3 length: 15 residues. CDR3 protein: CTSSSYREPNQPQHF. Here the CDR3 DNA reads TGCACCAGCAGTTCTTATAGGGAACCCAATCAGCCCCAGCATTTT.

The rearrangement uses TRBV6-1 and TRBJ1-1, with D possibly TRBD1 on 6 matching bases. The germline gives CDR1 MNHNS, CDR2 SASEGT. V was shortened by 7 bases and J by 5 bases, with 20 bases between the two germline ends. This CDR3 comprises 15 residues. The CDR3 nucleotides are TGTGCCAGCATTCCGCGGTCAGGGGTGGATACTGAAGCTTTCTTT. Protein product: CASIPRSGVDTEAFF.

This clonotype occurred many times. J is TRBJ2-7 and V is TRBV20-1, with 7 bases matching TRBD1. CDR3 size: 12 residues. Germline CDR1 and CDR2: DFQATT and SNEGSKA (reference sequence). V was pared by 5 bases and J by 4 bases, with 5 bases of the junction left unmatched. The DNA of the CDR3 is TGCAGTGCTGTGAAGGGGGCGTACGAGCAGTACTTC. Its translation is CSAVKGAYEQYF.

Regarding this clonotype: Possible read error: a much larger clone is one base away. V gene TRBV4-2 combines with J gene TRBJ1-5, with D possibly TRBD1 on 5 matching bases. Germline V gene lookup returns CDR1 LGHNA and CDR2 YNFKEQ. This CDR3 region has 14 residues. The ends were cut back, 4 bases at V and 6 bases at J, with 13 bases in the middle. This CDR3 reads CASSRERGGQPQHF. CDR3 bases: TGTGCCAGCAGCCGAGAACGGGGGGGTCAGCCCCAGCATTTT.

As concerns this clonotype: At one of its ends the junction is not consistent with the germline gene, which may arise from a read error. The CDR3 sequence is CASSLDAGSEANVLTF. The CDR3 DNA reads TGTGCCAGCAGCTTAGATGCAGGGTCAGAGGCCAACGTCCTGACTTTT. V is TRBV11-2 and J is TRBJ2-6, with D maybe TRBD1 (5 bases). Germline lookup yields CDR1 SGHAT and CDR2 FQNNGV. This CDR3 comprises 16 residues.

Comments on this clonotype: Since a much larger clone is just one base distant, this may be a read error. The genes are TRBV24-1 and TRBJ2-2; TRBD2 agrees at 7 bases. The junction had 13 bases not matched to a gene; V was cut back by 5 bases and J by 5 bases. This CDR3 spans 17 amino acids. Germline CDR1 and CDR2: KGHDR and SFDVKD. Here the CDR3 DNA reads TGTGCCACCAGTGGGGGGGGAATAGCGGAGAGGACCGGGGAGCTGTTTTTT. This encodes CATSGGGIAERTGELFF.

Here the CDR3 reads CATSDAGTRTPGELFF. CDR3 in DNA: TGTGCCACCAGTGACGCCGGGACAAGGACACCCGGGGAGCTGTTTTTT. V gene TRBV24-1 combines with J gene TRBJ2-2; TRBD1 is a possible D gene (6 bases). This CDR3 contains 16 residues. V lost 4 bases and J lost 6, with 17 bases in between. The germline V gene has CDR1 KGHDR and CDR2 SFDVKD.

The sample holds one count of this clonotype. This sequence may be a read error, since a much larger clone differs from it by one base. The V and J genes are TRBV20-1 and TRBJ1-2, with D hard to call. Germline lookup yields CDR1 DFQATT and CDR2 SNEGSKA (reference sequence). This CDR3 comprises 11 residues. As DNA, the CDR3 is TGCAGAGCTAGTCCGGACTATGGCTACACCTTC. This codes for CRASPDYGYTF.

This clonotype appeared a single time. Germline and junction disagree at one end, which may indicate a read error. CDR3 loop: CASSLSHIPYEQYF. The CDR3 DNA reads TGTGCTAGCAGCTTAAGTCACATCCCCTACGAGCAGTACTTC. The chain links TRBV11-2 to TRBJ2-7, with no clear D. The CDR3 is 14 amino acids. The germline V gene encodes CDR1 SGHAT and CDR2 FQNNGV.

This clonotype was detected only a few times. A much larger clone lies a single base off, so this may be a read error. V gene TRBV20-1 combines with J gene TRBJ2-7, with TRBD1 matching 8 bases. The CDR3 covers 13 residues. Germline CDR1 and CDR2: DFQATT and SNEGSKA (reference sequence). CDR3 loop: CCAVGQGTNEQYF. The CDR3 DNA sequence: TGCTGTGCCGTAGGACAGGGCACCAACGAGCAGTACTTC.

This clonotype was recorded a few times. J is TRBJ2-5 and V is TRBV30; 10 bases align to TRBD2. J was trimmed by 1 base and V by 2 bases; bases with no gene match: 7. The CDR3 runs to 16 residues. CDR1 GTSNPN and CDR2 SVGIG come from the germline V gene (reference sequence). CDR3 region: CAWSSDSSGSQETQYF. DNA of the CDR3: TGTGCCTGGAGTTCGGACTCTAGCGGGAGCCAAGAGACCCAGTACTTC.

This chain joins TRBV20-1 and TRBJ2-7; 11 bases fit TRBD2. The junction had 7 bases not matched to a gene; V was cut back by 6 bases and J by 3 bases. CDR3 size: 14 residues. Per the germline V gene, CDR1 is DFQATT and CDR2 is SNEGSKA (reference sequence). CDR3 sequence (DNA): TGCAGTGCGGATCTGGGACTAGCGGTCTACGAGCAGTACTTC. It is translated as CSADLGLAVYEQYF.

At least ten counts were recorded for this clonotype. The V and J genes are TRBV29-1 and TRBJ2-1; TRBD2 matches at 14 bases. Germline CDR1 reads SQVTM; CDR2 reads ANQGSEA. This CDR3 is 15 amino acids long. Germline trimming cut 0 bases from V and 8 bases from J; bases unmatched to any gene: 3. In nucleotides, the CDR3 is TGCAGCGTTGAAGAGGGACTAGCGGGAGTGGATGAGCAGTTCTTC. This codes for CSVEEGLAGVDEQFF.

For this clonotype: This is likely a read error, given that the CDR3 carries no conserved phenylalanine or tryptophan at its end. V usage is TRBV29-1 and J usage is TRBJ1-4; D ambiguous. The CDR3 consists of 13 residues. Germline V gene data show CDR1 as SQVTM and CDR2 as ANQGSEA. The V gene lost 5 bases and the J gene lost 0 bases, with 7 bases spanning the gap. DNA of the CDR3: TGCAGCGTTAGGGAGGCAACTAATGAAAAACTGTTTTCT. This translates into CSVREATNEKLFS.